This is a list of T cell receptor beta chains from one sample in a study of T cell clonotyping in hematopoietic cell transplantation. Only in-frame clones appear in the TCRdb table, and some are missing; sequencing was by immunoSEQ multiplex PCR. The data hold about 16,000 clones, with 85% to 95% observed a single time. This specimen was peripheral blood mononuclear cells, taken before stem cell transplant. These receptors originate from a man aged 18 to 29 with biphenotypic leukemia. Some clones in this sample may be carry-over from other donors' samples. CDR3s include the opening cysteine and the closing phenylalanine or tryptophan. A D gene is named only where the DNA matches it firmly. Some rows have no size entry. The others give once, few or many, or a class for an expanded clone.

V	size	J	D	DNA	CDR3
TRBV4-3	NA	TRBJ2-7	TRBD2	TGCGCCAGCAGCCAAAGGCCGGGACTAGCGGGGGTCGAGCAGTACTTC	CASSQRPGLAGVEQYF
TRBV30	NA	TRBJ2-5	NA	TGTGCCTGGAGTCACAGGGATACGACCCAGTACTTC	CAWSHRDTTQYF
TRBV30	NA	TRBJ2-3	TRBD2	TGTGCCTGGACTAGCGGGGGGAGGGATACGCAGTATTTT	CAWTSGGRDTQYF
TRBV5-6	NA	TRBJ1-2	NA	TGTGCCAGCAGCTCGCTTTACTATGGCTACACCTTC	CASSSLYYGYTF
TRBV6-6	NA	TRBJ1-5	NA	TGTGCCAGCAGTCCCCGACAGGACGATAGCAATCAGCCCCAGCATTTT	CASSPRQDDSNQPQHF
TRBV7-2	NA	TRBJ1-5	NA	TGTGCCAGCAGCTTAGTGGGGGGAGGAAGCAATCAGCCCCAGCATTTT	CASSLVGGGSNQPQHF
TRBV6-5	NA	TRBJ2-7	NA	TGTGCCAGCAGTTACCGTACCGAGCAGTACTTC	CASSYRTEQYF
TRBV7-2	NA	TRBJ2-6	TRBD1	TGTGCCAGCAGTCAACAGGGGAGTGGGGCCAACGTCCTGACTTTC	CASSQQGSGANVLTF
TRBV7-2	NA	TRBJ2-1	TRBD2	TGTGCCAGCAGCTTATCAGCGGGGGCGTACAATGAGCAGTTCTTC	CASSLSAGAYNEQFF
TRBV30	NA	TRBJ2-7	TRBD1	TGTGCCTGGGTCCGGGACAGGGTCCCCTACGAGCAGTACTTC	CAWVRDRVPYEQYF
TRBV5-6	NA	TRBJ2-7	TRBD1	TGTGCCAGCAGCGTACAGGGGTTCTCCTACGAGCAGTACTTC	CASSVQGFSYEQYF
TRBV6-5	once	TRBJ2-7	NA	TGTGCCAGCAGACACGGGGCAACGGGGTCGTACGAGCAGTACTTC	CASRHGATGSYEQYF
TRBV9	NA	TRBJ2-5	NA	TGTGCCAGCAGCGTAGTGTGGGGGCCCTCGGAGACCCAGTACTTC	CASSVVWGPSETQYF
TRBV7-2	NA	TRBJ1-2	NA	TGTGCCAGCAGCTTAGTATGGGATCCGAACTATGGCTACACCTTC	CASSLVWDPNYGYTF
TRBV28	NA	TRBJ1-2	NA	TGTGCCAGCAGTTTATCGGGCAAAGCTAACTATGGCTACACCTTC	CASSLSGKANYGYTF
TRBV11-2	NA	TRBJ2-6	NA	TGTGCCAGCGGTTTTGTTTCCGGGGCCAACGTCCTGACTTTC	CASGFVSGANVLTF
TRBV29-1	NA	TRBJ2-6	TRBD1	TGCAGCGTTGGGTCGGGCGACAGGGCTGGGGCCAACGTCCTGACTTTC	CSVGSGDRAGANVLTF
TRBV9	few	TRBJ1-2	TRBD1	TGTGCCAGCAGCGTACTCGACAGGGGGCTAGCCGGCTACACCTTC	CASSVLDRGLAGYTF
TRBV15	once	TRBJ1-5	NA	TGTGCCACCAGCAGAGAGTCAGGGTCGGGTCAGCCCCAGCATTTT	CATSRESGSGQPQHF
TRBV14	NA	TRBJ2-1	NA	TGTGCCAGCAGCCCGATAACAGGGGAGGGATACAATGAGCAGTTCTTC	CASSPITGEGYNEQFF
TRBV5-1	NA	TRBJ1-2	TRBD1	TGCGCCAGCAGCTTGGGAGGGACAGCGGCGGGCTACACCTTC	CASSLGGTAAGYTF
TRBV5-1	NA	TRBJ1-5	NA	TGCGCCAGCAGCTTGGGGGAGGGCGGGACACAGCCCCAGCATTTT	CASSLGEGGTQPQHF
TRBV30	NA	TRBJ2-7	NA	TGTGCCTGCGGGACTGATCCCCGCTACGAGCAGTACTTC	CACGTDPRYEQYF
TRBV30	NA	TRBJ2-7	NA	TGTGCCTGGAGTGTACAGGGCGGGGGAGAGCAGTACTTC	CAWSVQGGGEQYF
TRBV10-3	NA	TRBJ2-7	NA	TGTGCCATCAGTGTCCCTGGGGCAGGGGATCCCCACGAGCAGTACTTC	CAISVPGAGDPHEQYF
TRBV5-1	NA	TRBJ1-1	TRBD1	TGCGCCAGCAGGACAATGTTGGGACAGGAGGTAGGCACTGAAGCTTTCTTT	CASRTMLGQEVGTEAFF
TRBV5-6	NA	TRBJ1-6	TRBD1	TGTGCCAGCAGCATTTACAGGGGAGTCCCCCTCCACTTT	CASSIYRGVPLHF
TRBV30	NA	TRBJ2-7	NA	TGTGCCTGGAGTAGAGTCGCCTCGATGGGGGGGCAGTACTTC	CAWSRVASMGGQYF
TRBV7-9	once	TRBJ2-3	NA	TGTGCCAGCAGCCGAGATACGCAGTATTTT	CASSRDTQYF
TRBV7-2	NA	TRBJ2-3	NA	TGTGCCAGCAGCTTATATAAAGATACGCAGTATTTT	CASSLYKDTQYF
TRBV28	NA	TRBJ1-2	NA	TGTGCCAGCAGTTTCAACAGGGTCTATGGCTACACCTTC	CASSFNRVYGYTF
TRBV5-1	NA	TRBJ2-7	NA	TGCGCCAGCAGTCTAGGGTTAGAGAACGAGCAGTACTTC	CASSLGLENEQYF
TRBV2	NA	TRBJ1-1	NA	TGTGCCACAAGTCCGCGGGTAAACACTGAAGCTTTCTTT	CATSPRVNTEAFF
TRBV7-2	NA	TRBJ1-5	NA	TGTGCCAGCAGCTTTACAACCCTTGGGGAGCCCCAGCATTTT	CASSFTTLGEPQHF
TRBV5-1	NA	TRBJ2-5	TRBD1	TGCGCCAGCAGCCAGGGACAGGGAGGGGAGACCCAGTACTTC	CASSQGQGGETQYF
TRBV19	NA	TRBJ1-5	NA	TGTGCCAGTAGTAAAGATCGGCAGACGAATCAGCCCCAGCATTTT	CASSKDRQTNQPQHF
TRBV29-1	NA	TRBJ1-2	NA	TGCAGCGTTGATGCGGTTTATGGCTACACCTTC	CSVDAVYGYTF
TRBV10-3	NA	TRBJ1-2	NA	TGTGCCATCAAGGCAGGATTTAACTATGGCTACACCTTC	CAIKAGFNYGYTF
TRBV4-1	NA	TRBJ2-1	NA	TGCGCCAGCAGCCAACTTGGGGGTCGTGAGCAGTTCTTC	CASSQLGGREQFF
TRBV6-1	NA	TRBJ1-1	TRBD1	TGTGCCAGCAGTGGGACAGGGATTCCTGAAGCTTTCTTT	CASSGTGIPEAFF
TRBV5-6	NA	TRBJ2-5	TRBD2	TGTGCCAGCAGCTTTTCCGGGACTAGCGGGGGGGCCGAGGAGACCCAGTACTTC	CASSFSGTSGGAEETQYF
TRBV7-2	NA	TRBJ2-5	NA	TGTGCCAGCAGACCCGCTGGGGAGACCCAGTACTTC	CASRPAGETQYF
TRBV2	NA	TRBJ2-3	TRBD2	TGTGCCAGCAGTGAAGCGGGCGGGGGGACAGATACGCAGTATTTT	CASSEAGGGTDTQYF
TRBV7-2	NA	TRBJ1-6	TRBD1	TGTGCCAGCAGCGAAAACGGACGGACAGGTTCACCCCTCCACTTT	CASSENGRTGSPLHF
TRBV6-4	NA	TRBJ2-1	TRBD1	TGTGCCAGCAGCATGACAGGGGAATCCTACAATGAGCAGTTCTTC	CASSMTGESYNEQFF
TRBV2	once	TRBJ2-3	TRBD2	TGTGCCAGCAGGTCACAGGTAACTAGCGGGCCGACAGATACGCAGTATTTT	CASRSQVTSGPTDTQYF
TRBV30	once	TRBJ2-3	NA	TGTGCCTGGAGTGTCGCTACAGCAGATACGCAGTATTTT	CAWSVATADTQYF
TRBV6-6	once	TRBJ2-7	TRBD1	TGTGCCAGCAGCTCCCCTCGGGGACAGGGACTCCTCGAGCAGTACTTC	CASSSPRGQGLLEQYF
TRBV28	NA	TRBJ2-4	NA	TGTGCCAGCAGTTTGGGGACATTAGCCAAAAACATTCAGTACTTC	CASSLGTLAKNIQYF
TRBV7-2	NA	TRBJ1-1	TRBD1	TGTGCCAGCAGCTTAGTCAGGGGGCCAAACACTGAAGCTTTCTTT	CASSLVRGPNTEAFF
TRBV4-3	once	TRBJ2-1	NA	TGCGCCAGCAGCCAAGGCAATACAGACAATGAGCAGTTCTTC	CASSQGNTDNEQFF
TRBV9	few	TRBJ2-1	NA	TGTGCCAGCAGCGCCGCCGCAGTGACAGCCGAAAATGAGCAGTTCTTC	CASSAAAVTAENEQFF
TRBV5-6	NA	TRBJ2-2	TRBD2	TGTGCCAGCAGCTTGACTAGCGGGTCAACCGGGGAGCTGTTTTTT	CASSLTSGSTGELFF
TRBV15	few	TRBJ2-3	TRBD2	TGTGCCACCAGCAGAGGCGGGGGGGCCGCGACAGATACGCAGTATTTT	CATSRGGGAATDTQYF
TRBV7-9	NA	TRBJ1-4	NA	TGTGCCAGCAGCCTTATAGGGGCCGGGGCCTCAAGGGAAAAACTGTTTTTT	CASSLIGAGASREKLFF
TRBV2	NA	TRBJ2-7	NA	TGTGCCAGCGACGACAGTTTGGGCGAGCAGTACTTC	CASDDSLGEQYF
TRBV6-1	NA	TRBJ1-1	NA	TGTGCCAGCACTAAAGACTCGAACACTGAAGCTTTCTTT	CASTKDSNTEAFF